A single sample gave rise to the 28 T cell receptor beta chains below, sequenced in a study of cytomegalovirus exposure and HLA in healthy donors. The PCR employed 60 Vbeta primers together with 13 Jbeta primers. Profiled with immunoSEQ multiplex PCR; TCRdb holds only in-frame clones, not every one. This listing includes more than 45,000 clones. Specimen: PBMCs. These receptors came from a male donor in good health and CMV-seronegative.

V is TRBV5-1 and J is TRBJ2-5, with 9 bases that match TRBD1. The germline CDR1 and CDR2 sequences are SGHRS and YFSETQ. This CDR3 comprises 13 residues. The V segment lost 4 bases and the J segment 5 bases; nucleotides outside the gene matches: 3. CDR3 in DNA: TGCGCCAGCAGCCCAGGGACAGGGGAGACCCAGTACTTC. Translated, it gives CASSPGTGETQYF. The complete variable domain, with remaining parts taken from reference TRBV5-1 and TRBJ2-5, reads KAGVTQTPRYLIKTRGQQVTLSCSPISGHRSVSWYQQTPGQGLQFLFEYFSETQRNKGNFPGRFSGRQFSNSRSEMNVSTLELGDSALYLCASSPGTGETQYFGPGTRLLVL.

This chain uses TRBV4-3 with TRBJ1-6; TRBD1 aligns across 8 bases. This CDR3 comprises 16 residues. Germline V gene data show CDR1 as LGHNA and CDR2 as YSLEER. V shed 4 bases, J shed 8 bases, and the junction held 10 bases outside the gene matches. CDR3: CASSRVYRGYDSPLHF. CDR3 nucleotide sequence: TGCGCCAGCAGCCGGGTTTACAGGGGGTATGATTCACCCCTCCACTTT.

The V gene is TRBV11-2, the J gene TRBJ2-3; D might be TRBD2 (6 bases). The V end lost 5 bases, the J end lost 0 bases, and 12 bases lay between the germline ends. The CDR3 length is 15 residues. Germline assignment: CDR1 SGHAT and CDR2 FQNNGV. The DNA for the CDR3 is TGTGCCAGCAGCCTTCGGGCGGGGAGCACAGATACGCAGTATTTT. This sequence encodes CASSLRAGSTDTQYF. Full variable domain (rest looked up from reference TRBV11-2 and TRBJ2-3): EAGVAQSPRYKIIEKRQSVAFWCNPISGHATLYWYQQILGQGPKLLIQFQNNGVVDDSQLPKDRFSAERLKGVDSTLKIQPAKLEDSAVYLCASSLRAGSTDTQYFGPGTRLTVL.

The chain carries TRBV14 and TRBJ1-6; D not certain. Germline-derived CDR1 and CDR2 are SGHDN and FVKESK. The CDR3 is 14 amino acids. Deletions cut 4 bases from V and 0 bases from J, with 4 bases between. The CDR3 here is CASSPRSYNSPLHF. CDR3 bases: TGTGCCAGCAGCCCCCGCTCCTATAATTCACCCCTCCACTTT.

CDR3 sequence (DNA): TGTGCCAGCAGTTACTACGGGGATTCACCCCTCCACTTT. Its protein product is CASSYYGDSPLHF. The V and J genes are TRBV6-5 and TRBJ1-6, with D unresolved. The V end was cut by 1 base, the J end by 8 bases, with 6 bases between. CDR1 MNHEY and CDR2 SVGAGI come from the germline V gene. The CDR3 is made up of 13 amino acids.

The rearrangement joins TRBV7-6 to TRBJ2-2; TRBD1 might be the D (7 bases). Germline-derived CDR1 and CDR2 are SGHVS and FNYEAQ. The CDR3 totals 15 residues. Between the trimmed V and J ends, which lost 1 base and 4 bases, there was a span of 10 bases. Written as DNA, the CDR3 is TGTGCCAGCAGCTTAGTCCAGGGGGGCACCGGGGAGCTGTTTTTT. It specifies CASSLVQGGTGELFF. The variable domain in full, completed from reference TRBV7-6 and TRBJ2-2, reads GAGVSQSPRYKVTKRGQDVALRCDPISGHVSLYWYRQALGQGPEFLTYFNYEAQQDKSGLPNDRFSAERPEGSISTLTIQRTEQRDSAMYRCASSLVQGGTGELFFGEGSRLTVL.

The V call is TRBV7-2, the J call TRBJ2-5; the D gene is possibly TRBD2 (7 bases). Looked up from germline, CDR1 is SGHTA and CDR2 is FQGNSA. This CDR3 spans 13 amino acids. Deletions cut 5 bases from V and 5 bases from J, with 12 bases between. The CDR3: CASSPQGGETQYF. The CDR3 nucleotides are TGTGCCAGCAGCCCACAGGGAGGGGAGACCCAGTACTTC.

The gene calls are TRBV5-1 and TRBJ1-1; D is undetermined. This CDR3 has 14 residues. Germline V gene data show CDR1 as SGHRS and CDR2 as YFSETQ. Between the trimmed V and J ends, which lost 4 bases and 0 bases, there was a span of 10 bases. CDR3 nucleotides: TGCGCCAGCAGCCCCGTTCGGGTGAACACTGAAGCTTTCTTT. Residues: CASSPVRVNTEAFF.

The gene calls are TRBV9 and TRBJ2-3, with no clear D. In germline, CDR1 is SGDLS, CDR2 YYNGEE. V gave up 0 bases and J gave up 2 bases, with 7 bases separating them. This CDR3 comprises 14 residues. CDR3 residues: CASSVAGLTDTQYF. DNA for the CDR3: TGTGCCAGCAGCGTAGCTGGGCTCACAGATACGCAGTATTTT.

The J gene is TRBJ2-7, the V gene TRBV6-5; 8 nucleotides line up with TRBD2. Trimming cost V 1 base and J 4 bases; bases outside gene matches: 6. The V gene's germline CDR1 is MNHEY and CDR2 SVGAGI. The CDR3 spans 15 residues. In DNA form, the CDR3 reads TGTGCCAGCAGTTACTTGGGTAGCGGGGAGTACGAGCAGTACTTC. Translated: CASSYLGSGEYEQYF.

The genes are TRBV4-1 and TRBJ2-3; 7 bases map to TRBD2. CDR3 length: 16 residues. From germline, CDR1 is MGHRA and CDR2 YSYEKL. The ends lost 4 bases at V and 2 bases at J; junction bases unmatched: 9. The CDR3 nucleotides read TGCGCCAGCAGCCTTACACTAGCGACGCCCACAGATACGCAGTATTTT. It specifies CASSLTLATPTDTQYF.

The gene calls are TRBV29-1 and TRBJ2-1; 9 bases are a match to TRBD2. Per germline, CDR1 SQVTM and CDR2 ANQGSEA. V trimming: 2 bases; J trimming: 12 bases; junction bases outside the gene matches: 17. This CDR3 spans 16 amino acids. CDR3 DNA sequence: TGCAGCGTTGAACCCTTGGCGGGGGGGAACGTGGGTGGGCAGTTCTTC. Translation gives CSVEPLAGGNVGGQFF.

V usage is TRBV23-1 and J usage is TRBJ1-1; no firm D call. TRBV23-1 is reported as an ORF; its role is uncertain. The CDR3 sequence is 14 residues long. Deletions cut 0 bases from V and 5 bases from J, with 10 bases between. CDR3 sequence: CASSQSCLSTEAFF. The CDR3 nucleotides are TGCGCCAGCAGTCAATCGTGCCTGAGTACTGAAGCTTTCTTT.

The chain carries TRBV18 and TRBJ1-1; no clear D. Germline V gene lookup returns CDR1 KGHSH and CDR2 LQKENI. Trimming cost V 0 bases and J 6 bases, with 11 bases left between them. The CDR3 contains 14 residues. The chain's CDR3 is CASSPPMSEAEAFF. CDR3 in DNA: TGTGCCAGCTCACCACCTATGAGCGAAGCTGAAGCTTTCTTT.

The chain carries TRBV19 and TRBJ2-6; D may be TRBD1 (5 bases). The germline CDR1 and CDR2 sequences are LNHDA and SQIVND (reference sequence). CDR3 length: 17 residues. The ends were cut back, 2 bases at V and 0 bases at J, with 11 bases in the middle. Here the CDR3 DNA reads TGTGCCAGTAGTATAAAAACCGACAGCTCTGGGGCCAACGTCCTGACTTTC. This sequence encodes CASSIKTDSSGANVLTF.

J is TRBJ2-7 and V is TRBV6-5; 7 positions match TRBD1. There are 12 residues in the CDR3. J lost 5 bases, V lost 5 bases, and 3 bases had no gene match. The germline CDR1 and CDR2 sequences are MNHEY and SVGAGI. The CDR3 region is CASSRQGNEQYF. The CDR3 DNA reads as TGTGCCAGCAGTAGACAGGGTAACGAGCAGTACTTC.

J is TRBJ2-1 and V is TRBV5-4, with D uncertain. Germline assignment: CDR1 SGHNT and CDR2 YYREEE (reference sequence). CDR3 length: 13 amino acids. V was trimmed by 4 bases and J by 4 bases, leaving 9 bases between them. The chain's CDR3 is CASSQVNYNEQFF. CDR3 coding DNA: TGTGCCAGCAGCCAGGTCAATTACAATGAGCAGTTCTTC.

This rearrangement joins TRBV5-6 to TRBJ2-1; 8 bases agree with TRBD2. Trimming took 4 bases from V and 2 from J; bases not matched to a gene: 11. Germline V CDR1 and CDR2: SGHDT, YYEEEE. CDR3 length: 17 amino acids. CDR3 in DNA: TGTGCCAGCAGCCCAAAACCACTAGCGGTTACCTACAATGAGCAGTTCTTC. This codes for CASSPKPLAVTYNEQFF.

This chain connects TRBV15 to TRBJ1-2, with TRBD1 identical over 11 bases. The V gene's germline CDR1 is LNHNV and CDR2 YYDKDF (reference sequence). The length of the CDR3 is 16 residues. Trimming cost V 0 bases and J 5 bases; bases outside gene matches: 5. The CDR3 DNA sequence: TGTGCCACCAGCAGAGATGCCGGGACAGGGGGGTATGGCTACACCTTC. Its protein product is CATSRDAGTGGYGYTF.

The chain employs TRBV14 and TRBJ1-2; 7 bases map to TRBD1. Germline CDR1 and CDR2: SGHDN and FVKESK. V lost 1 base, J lost 8 bases, and 7 bases stayed unmatched. The CDR3 totals 14 residues. In DNA form, the CDR3 reads TGTGCCAGCAGCCAAGCGAGGGGGCGTCAGGGCTACACCTTC. Protein sequence: CASSQARGRQGYTF. The full variable domain, completed using reference TRBV14 and TRBJ1-2, is EAGVTQFPSHSVIEKGQTVTLRCDPISGHDNLYWYRRVMGKEIKFLLHFVKESKQDESGMPNNRFLAERTGGTYSTLKVQPAELEDSGVYFCASSQARGRQGYTFGSGTRLTVV.

The chain links TRBV5-1 to TRBJ2-5; 8 bases map to TRBD1. The CDR3 is 16 amino acids. J lost 5 bases, V lost 0 bases, and 9 bases had no gene match. Germline CDR1 reads SGHRS; CDR2 reads YFSETQ. CDR3 nucleotides: TGCGCCAGCAGCTTGGGCGGACAGGGCGGGTTGGAGACCCAGTACTTC. Encoded protein: CASSLGGQGGLETQYF.

The chain uses TRBV5-1 and TRBJ1-2, with 8 bases identical to TRBD1. The J segment lost 1 base and the V segment lost 0 bases, leaving 8 bases of the junction unmatched. Germline loops: CDR1 SGHRS, CDR2 YFSETQ. There are 17 residues in the CDR3. Written as DNA, the CDR3 is TGCGCCAGCAGCTTGGATGGCAGGGGGCAGAGTAACTATGGCTACACCTTC. Protein product: CASSLDGRGQSNYGYTF.

The V gene is TRBV18, the J gene TRBJ2-2; 7 bases agree with TRBD2. The CDR3 spans 14 residues. Trimming took 3 bases from V and 2 from J; bases not matched to a gene: 0. Germline values: CDR1 KGHSH, CDR2 LQKENI. The CDR3 sequence is CASSPGLNTGELFF. The DNA for the CDR3 is TGTGCCAGCTCACCGGGACTAAACACCGGGGAGCTGTTTTTT. Together with reference TRBV18 and TRBJ2-2, the CDR3 gives the full variable domain: NAGVMQNPRHLVRRRGQEARLRCSPMKGHSHVYWYRQLPEEGLKFMVYLQKENIIDESGMPKERFSAEFPKEGPSILRIQQVVRGDSAAYFCASSPGLNTGELFFGEGSRLTVL.

J is TRBJ1-4 and V is TRBV4-1; D is perhaps TRBD1 (5 bases). The CDR3 contains 13 residues. CDR1 is MGHRA, CDR2 YSYEKL, per germline. V shed 4 bases and J shed 8 bases, with 11 bases lying between them. CDR3 sequence: CASSLSRGEKLFF. The CDR3 bases are TGCGCCAGCAGCCTTTCAAGGGGCGAAAAACTGTTTTTT.

The rearrangement joins TRBV18 to TRBJ1-4; TRBD1 might be the D (6 bases). Trimming shortened V by 1 base and J by 0 bases, and 30 bases separated the two germline ends. Per the germline V gene, CDR1 is KGHSH and CDR2 is LQKENI. This CDR3 contains 23 residues. CDR3 in amino acids: CASSPRLTGWSPITAATNEKLFF. The CDR3, as DNA: TGTGCCAGCTCACCACGGTTGACAGGATGGAGCCCGATAACCGCTGCAACTAATGAAAAACTGTTTTTT.

The J gene is TRBJ2-3, the V gene TRBV10-1; 9 positions match TRBD1. The length of the CDR3 is 13 residues. CDR1 is WNHNN, CDR2 SYGVQD, per germline (reference sequence). V was clipped by 7 bases and J by 6 bases; unmatched bases: 5. The DNA of the CDR3 is TGCGCCAGCAAGGGGACAGGGTCGGATACGCAGTATTTT. This gives the protein CASKGTGSDTQYF.

The chain carries TRBV7-6 and TRBJ1-2; 9 bases align to TRBD1. The CDR3 is 15 amino acids. Germline V lookup: CDR1 SGHVS, CDR2 FNYEAQ. V gave up 5 bases and J gave up 4 bases; unmatched junction bases: 8. The CDR3 here is CASSPGTGRVYGYTF. In DNA form, the CDR3 reads TGTGCCAGCAGCCCCGGGACAGGGAGGGTCTATGGCTACACCTTC.

The V and J genes are TRBV13 and TRBJ1-6; tentative D call: TRBD1 (6 bases). The V end lost 8 bases, the J end lost 6 bases, and 11 bases lay between the germline ends. The CDR3 has 13 amino acids. Per the germline V gene, CDR1 is PRHDT and CDR2 is FYEKMQ (reference sequence). This CDR3 reads CASQTGINSPLHF. The CDR3 nucleotides are TGTGCCAGCCAGACAGGAATTAATTCACCCCTCCACTTT.